Below, 20 T cell receptor beta chains from the same sample are listed, as sequenced in a study of blood T cell repertoires in COVID-19. Profiling relied on immunoSEQ multiplex PCR, and the TCRdb table lists in-frame clones only, not all of them. This table has a few hundred thousand clones, around nine tenths appearing once. Sequencing used peripheral blood. Source of these receptors: a man between 35 and 55 years old who had recovered from COVID-19.

This clone has only one observation. The J gene is TRBJ2-4, the V gene TRBV6-2 or TRBV6-3; TRBD2 matches at 9 bases. This CDR3 region has 17 residues. Germline trimming cut 6 bases from V and 3 bases from J; bases unmatched to any gene: 12. Germline V gene lookup returns CDR1 MNHEY and CDR2 SVGEGT. The CDR3: CASSPLGGGRVKNIQYF. The CDR3, as DNA: TGTGCCAGCAGCCCCTTGGGGGGCGGGAGGGTCAAAAACATTCAGTACTTC.

V is TRBV12-3 or TRBV12-4 and J is TRBJ1-2; 8 bases match TRBD1. After removal of 10 bases from V and 2 bases from J, the junction contained 6 bases not matched to a gene. This CDR3 comprises 13 residues. CDR3 residues: CAISRDRNYGYTF. DNA of the CDR3: TGTGCCATTTCCCGGGACAGGAACTATGGCTACACCTTC.

The chain uses TRBV9 and TRBJ2-6; D call uncertain. V lost 0 bases and J lost 4, with 8 bases in between. This CDR3 has 15 residues. Germline V CDR1 and CDR2: SGDLS, YYNGEE. CDR3 nucleotides: TGTGCCAGCAGCGTAGTCGGAGTGGGGGCCAACGTCCTGACTTTC. Its translation is CASSVVGVGANVLTF.

This clone was detected only once. This chain links TRBV21-1 with TRBJ1-6. TRBV21-1 represents a pseudogene. The CDR3 is made up of 17 amino acids. Written as DNA, the CDR3 is TGTGCCAGCCCCCCTCCGGGGGTCCTAGCCAATAATTCACCCCTCCACTTT. It translates to CASPPPGVLANNSPLHF.

The chain uses TRBV30 and TRBJ1-3; no clear D gene. The CDR3 contains 13 residues. V dropped 3 bases and J dropped 4 bases, with 10 bases sitting between them. Germline-derived CDR1 and CDR2 are GTSNPN and SVGIG (reference sequence). Here the CDR3 DNA reads TGTGCCTGGAGCGGGAGAGGGGGAAACACCATATATTTT. This sequence encodes CAWSGRGGNTIYF.

The V and J genes are TRBV29-1 and TRBJ2-2, with no clear D. V was clipped by 1 base and J by 0 bases, with 3 bases between them. The CDR3 contains 13 residues. Germline V gene data show CDR1 as SQVTM and CDR2 as ANQGSEA. CDR3 protein: CSVEAANTGELFF. The CDR3 DNA reads TGCAGCGTTGAAGCAGCGAACACCGGGGAGCTGTTTTTT.

The gene calls are TRBV15 and TRBJ1-3; possible D gene TRBD1, 5 bases. The CDR3 spans 15 residues. V lost 3 bases to trimming and J lost 3 bases, with 12 bases between them. Per the germline V gene, CDR1 is LNHNV and CDR2 is YYDKDF (reference sequence). CDR3 sequence: CATSRDRGGGNTIYF. Written as DNA, the CDR3 is TGTGCCACCAGCAGGGACCGGGGGGGTGGAAACACCATATATTTT.

The rearrangement uses TRBV9 and TRBJ2-5; 8 nucleotides align to TRBD2. Germline lookup yields CDR1 SGDLS and CDR2 YYNGEE. J gave up 2 bases and V 1 base, and 7 bases lay outside the gene matches. This CDR3 comprises 16 residues. The CDR3 sequence is CASSVFGGGLQETQYF. As DNA, the CDR3 is TGTGCCAGCAGCGTATTCGGGGGGGGCCTTCAAGAGACCCAGTACTTC.

The J gene is TRBJ2-3, the V gene TRBV19, with D possibly TRBD2 on 5 matching bases. The germline V and J ends were trimmed by 4 bases and 3 bases, with 17 bases remaining between them. This CDR3 contains 16 residues. Germline V lookup: CDR1 LNHDA, CDR2 SQIVND (reference sequence). The CDR3 nucleotides read TGTGCCAGTAGTACCCATGGATCGCGGGCGACAGATACGCAGTATTTT. Amino acids: CASSTHGSRATDTQYF.

This rearrangement joins TRBV6-5 to TRBJ2-3; no reliable D call. Germline CDR1 MNHEY, CDR2 SVGAGI. V gave up 6 bases and J gave up 6 bases, with 7 bases separating them. The CDR3 has 11 amino acids. The CDR3 sequence: CASSLPDTQYF. In nucleotides, the CDR3 is TGTGCCAGCAGCCTCCCCGATACGCAGTATTTT.

The rearrangement links TRBV2 to TRBJ2-1; D might be TRBD2 (6 bases). CDR3 size: 15 residues. CDR1 SNHLY and CDR2 FYNNEI come from the germline V gene. V was clipped by 6 bases and J by 0 bases, with 12 bases between them. The CDR3 loop is CASSPRRGSYNEQFF. DNA for the CDR3: TGTGCCAGCAGCCCTCGGCGGGGCTCCTACAATGAGCAGTTCTTC.

This clone was seen only a few times. The chain carries TRBV7-7 and TRBJ2-3; 13 bases are a match to TRBD2. Trimming took 5 bases from V and 5 from J; bases not matched to a gene: 4. This CDR3 region has 15 residues. The germline CDR1 and CDR2 sequences are SSHAT and FNYEAQ (reference sequence). The CDR3 sequence is CASSQLAGGIDTQYF. CDR3 DNA: TGTGCCAGCAGCCAACTAGCGGGAGGGATAGATACGCAGTATTTT.

The chain is built from TRBV5-1 and TRBJ2-1; D uncertain. The V end was cut by 1 base, the J end by 5 bases, with 22 bases between. Germline CDR1 and CDR2: SGHRS and YFSETQ. The CDR3 is 18 residues long. The DNA of the CDR3 is TGCGCCAGCAGCTTGACCCGCGGTGAGGTCAGCACAAACAATGAGCAGTTCTTC. This codes for CASSLTRGEVSTNNEQFF.

J is TRBJ2-3 and V is TRBV5-4, with 7 positions matching TRBD1. V lost 0 bases and J lost 3; bases outside the gene matches: 4. CDR1 is SGHNT and CDR2 is YYREEE in the germline V gene (reference sequence). The CDR3 loop spans 15 amino acids. CDR3 sequence reads: CASSLGGQVTDTQYF. For the CDR3, the DNA is TGTGCCAGCAGCTTGGGAGGACAGGTGACAGATACGCAGTATTTT. Using reference TRBV5-4 and TRBJ2-3 for the parts outside the CDR3, the full variable domain is ETGVTQSPTHLIKTRGQQVTLRCSSQSGHNTVSWYQQALGQGPQFIFQYYREEENGRGNFPPRFSGLQFPNYSSELNVNALELDDSALYLCASSLGGQVTDTQYFGPGTRLTVL.

This sequence joins TRBV19 and TRBJ2-7; 9 bases align to TRBD2. The CDR3 has 13 amino acids. Per the germline V gene, CDR1 is LNHDA and CDR2 is SQIVND (reference sequence). J was trimmed by 3 bases and V by 7 bases; bases with no gene match: 4. The CDR3 nucleotides read TGTGCCAGTAAGCCTAGCGGGATCTACGAGCAGTACTTC. It codes for CASKPSGIYEQYF.

The chain carries TRBV10-3 and TRBJ1-2; 9 bases align to TRBD1. V lost 11 bases and J lost 6; bases outside the gene matches: 16. The CDR3 has 15 amino acids. Germline CDR1 is ENHRY and CDR2 is SYGVKD. The CDR3 reads CACGPDRGGSDGYTF. CDR3 coding DNA: TGTGCCTGCGGACCTGACAGGGGGGGTTCAGATGGCTACACCTTC.

The chain joins TRBV20-1 to TRBJ2-7, with 8 bases aligning to TRBD1. Per germline, CDR1 DFQATT and CDR2 SNEGSKA (reference sequence). The CDR3 has 14 residues. The V and J ends lost 3 bases and 5 bases, in that order; junction bases with no gene match: 9. The CDR3 loop reads CSASRTGIENEQYF. The CDR3 DNA sequence: TGCAGTGCTAGTAGGACAGGGATTGAGAACGAGCAGTACTTC.

The chain carries TRBV9 and TRBJ2-2; 8 positions agree with TRBD2. Germline CDR1 and CDR2: SGDLS and YYNGEE. CDR3 length: 19 amino acids. The J segment lost 1 base and the V segment lost 4 bases, leaving 15 bases of the junction unmatched. Here the CDR3 reads CASSTPSPRLALNTGELFF. DNA of the CDR3: TGTGCCAGCAGCACGCCCTCCCCACGACTAGCGTTGAACACCGGGGAGCTGTTTTTT.

This clone was counted once. Other DNA sequences of this sample code for an identical CDR3. This chain joins TRBV6-5 and TRBJ1-2; 11 bases align to TRBD1. The ends lost 2 bases at V and 1 base at J; junction bases unmatched: 3. Germline V CDR1 and CDR2: MNHEY, SVGAGI. The CDR3 totals 16 residues. The CDR3 DNA reads as TGTGCCAGCAGTTACAGTGGGACAGGGGGTAACTATGGCTACACCTTC. Translating gives CASSYSGTGGNYGYTF.

V usage is TRBV11-2 and J usage is TRBJ2-5; 8 bases match TRBD2. This CDR3 is 16 amino acids long. With 6 bases clipped from V and 5 bases from J, the junction kept 14 bases outside the gene matches. Germline V gene sequence: CDR1 SGHAT, CDR2 FQNNGV. For the CDR3, the DNA is TGTGCCAGCAGTTCTCGGGGGGGGTCCGGAGGGGAGACCCAGTACTTC. This codes for CASSSRGGSGGETQYF.